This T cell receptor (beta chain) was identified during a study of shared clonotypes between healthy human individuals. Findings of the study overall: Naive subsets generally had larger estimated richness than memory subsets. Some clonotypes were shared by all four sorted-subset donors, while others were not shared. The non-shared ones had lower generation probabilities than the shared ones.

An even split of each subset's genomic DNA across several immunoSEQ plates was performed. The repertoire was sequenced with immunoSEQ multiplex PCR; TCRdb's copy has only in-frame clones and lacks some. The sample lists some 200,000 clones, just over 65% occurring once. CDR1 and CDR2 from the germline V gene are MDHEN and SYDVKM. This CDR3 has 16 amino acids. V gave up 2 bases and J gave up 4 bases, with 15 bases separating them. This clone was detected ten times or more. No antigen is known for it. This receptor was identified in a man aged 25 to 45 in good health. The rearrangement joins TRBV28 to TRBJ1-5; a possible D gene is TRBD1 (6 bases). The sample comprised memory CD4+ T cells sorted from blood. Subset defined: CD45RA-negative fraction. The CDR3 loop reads CASSLGLEGENQPQHF. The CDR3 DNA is TGTGCCAGCAGTTTAGGCCTGGAGGGGGAAAATCAGCCCCAGCATTTT. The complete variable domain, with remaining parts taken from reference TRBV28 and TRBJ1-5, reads DVKVTQSSRYLVKRTGEKVFLECVQDMDHENMFWYRQDPGLGLRLIYFSYDVKMKEKGDIPEGYSVSREKKERFSLILESASTNQTSMYLCASSLGLEGENQPQHFGDGTRLSIL.